Following are 14 T cell receptor beta chains from one sample sequenced in a study of multiple sclerosis patients with progressive multifocal leukoencephalopathy. Documented time point: time of PML onset. Data came from immunoSEQ multiplex PCR; TCRdb stores just in-frame clones and leaves some out. This sample has about 30,000 clones, with roughly 90% found just once. The source material was PBMCs, sampled from a patient treated with natalizumab. The receptors stem from a human donor with progressive multifocal leukoencephalopathy.

J is TRBJ2-1 and V is TRBV5-4; 8 bases agree with TRBD2. The junction had 12 bases not matched to a gene; V was cut back by 5 bases and J by 5 bases. CDR3 length equals 16 residues. Germline V gives CDR1 SGHNT, CDR2 YYREEE (reference sequence). The CDR3 bases are TGTGCCAGCAGGCATTGGGGGCGCGGGAGGCACAATGAGCAGTTCTTC. This translates into CASRHWGRGRHNEQFF.

The chain is built from TRBV5-1 and TRBJ1-2, with 8 bases that match TRBD1. Looked up from germline, CDR1 is SGHRS and CDR2 is YFSETQ. This CDR3 is 15 amino acids long. V lost 2 bases to trimming and J lost 8 bases; unmatched junction nucleotides: 11. The CDR3 sequence is CASSLRRGPGGGYTF. CDR3 DNA sequence: TGCGCCAGCAGCTTACGCAGGGGGCCGGGTGGAGGCTACACCTTC.

On this clone: The same CDR3 also results from other DNA sequences found in this sample. The V gene is TRBV9, the J gene TRBJ2-7; D not resolved. This CDR3 has 13 amino acids. Germline loops: CDR1 SGDLS, CDR2 YYNGEE. V was clipped by 0 bases and J by 7 bases, with 11 bases between them. In DNA form, the CDR3 reads TGTGCCAGCAGCGTAGAGGTCGGTCGGGAGCAGTACTTC. Translated: CASSVEVGREQYF.

The chain is built from TRBV6-5 and TRBJ1-2; D not resolved. V dropped 0 bases and J dropped 4 bases, with 9 bases sitting between them. This CDR3 has 14 amino acids. Germline V gene data show CDR1 as MNHEY and CDR2 as SVGAGI. The CDR3 region has the DNA TGTGCCAGCAGTTACTCTACATCCACCTATGGCTACACCTTC. Translation gives CASSYSTSTYGYTF.

The V gene is TRBV27, the J gene TRBJ1-1; no clear D gene. CDR3 size: 12 residues. Germline CDR1 and CDR2: MNHEY and SMNVEV (reference sequence). V dropped 2 bases and J dropped 10 bases, with 11 bases sitting between them. The CDR3 region is CASSLIGEGAFF. In DNA form, the CDR3 reads TGTGCCAGCAGTTTAATCGGGGAGGGAGCTTTCTTT.

V and J are TRBV5-1 and TRBJ2-2; TRBD2 matches 11 bases. Germline V gene lookup returns CDR1 SGHRS and CDR2 YFSETQ. The CDR3 sequence is 17 residues long. Trimming took 0 bases from V and 2 from J; bases not matched to a gene: 3. CDR3 nucleotide sequence: TGCGCCAGCAGCTTGGAGCTAGCGGGAGGAAACACCGGGGAGCTGTTTTTT. It yields the protein CASSLELAGGNTGELFF.

This chain joins TRBV29-1 and TRBJ1-1; D ambiguous. CDR1 SQVTM and CDR2 ANQGSEA come from the germline V gene. V gave up 1 base and J gave up 0 bases, with 9 bases separating them. CDR3 length equals 14 residues. CDR3 DNA sequence: TGCAGCGTTGAAGGGCGGAACATGAACACTGAAGCTTTCTTT. It codes for CSVEGRNMNTEAFF.

The chain is built from TRBV5-4 and TRBJ2-7; D gene unclear. V was shortened by 4 bases and J by 2 bases, with 13 bases between the two germline ends. CDR1 and CDR2 from the germline V gene are SGHNT and YYREEE (reference sequence). This CDR3 is 14 amino acids long. The CDR3 DNA sequence: TGTGCCAGCAGCCATAAAGGGCCAGCCTACGAGCAGTACTTC. It is translated as CASSHKGPAYEQYF.

The chain carries TRBV25-1 and TRBJ1-3, with a weak D call TRBD1 (5 bases). This CDR3 spans 15 amino acids. Trimming took 3 bases from V and 2 from J, leaving 11 bases between them. Germline assignment: CDR1 MGHDK and CDR2 SYGVNS. Here the CDR3 DNA reads TGTGCCAGCAGTGATCCCAGGGAACCTGGAAACACCATATATTTT. Encoded protein: CASSDPREPGNTIYF.

The chain has TRBV18 and TRBJ2-7, with D maybe TRBD1 (5 bases). V was shortened by 3 bases and J by 5 bases, with 11 bases between the two germline ends. Looked up from germline, CDR1 is KGHSH and CDR2 is LQKENI. The CDR3 sequence is 13 residues long. In nucleotides, the CDR3 is TGTGCCAGCTCACCTACAGGCGGCCACGAGCAGTACTTC. It is translated as CASSPTGGHEQYF. The variable domain in full, with the rest retrieved from reference TRBV18 and TRBJ2-7, is NAGVMQNPRHLVRRRGQEARLRCSPMKGHSHVYWYRQLPEEGLKFMVYLQKENIIDESGMPKERFSAEFPKEGPSILRIQQVVRGDSAAYFCASSPTGGHEQYFGPGTRLTVT.

The V gene is TRBV28, the J gene TRBJ2-1; 8 bases fit TRBD2. Germline CDR1 MDHEN, CDR2 SYDVKM. This CDR3 has 14 residues. Germline trimming cut 5 bases from V and 11 bases from J; bases unmatched to any gene: 11. Here the CDR3 reads CASSPERELRQQFF. The CDR3 DNA sequence: TGTGCCAGCAGTCCGGAGCGGGAGCTTCGGCAGCAGTTCTTC.

This rearrangement joins TRBV28 to TRBJ1-2; D is perhaps TRBD1 (5 bases). CDR1 and CDR2 from the germline V gene are MDHEN and SYDVKM. Deletions cut 3 bases from V and 7 bases from J, with 15 bases between. The CDR3 length is 14 residues. In nucleotides, the CDR3 is TGTGCCAGCAGTTTGGGGCAGGGAGAGGGTGGCTACACCTTC. It codes for CASSLGQGEGGYTF.

The chain employs TRBV19 and TRBJ1-4, with D tentatively TRBD1 (5 bases). Looked up from germline, CDR1 is LNHDA and CDR2 is SQIVND (reference sequence). The CDR3 runs to 14 residues. V was clipped by 5 bases and J by 7 bases, with 14 bases between them. CDR3 sequence: CASSPGPWGEKLFF. The CDR3 nucleotides are TGTGCCAGTAGTCCGGGACCCTGGGGTGAAAAACTGTTTTTT.

The chain uses TRBV7-9 and TRBJ2-1, with 14 bases lining up with TRBD2. The germline V gene has CDR1 SEHNR and CDR2 FQNEAQ (reference sequence). The J segment lost 6 bases and the V segment lost 1 base, leaving 5 bases of the junction unmatched. This CDR3 region has 17 residues. CDR3 coding DNA: TGTGCCAGCAGCTTAGGTGCGGGACTAGCGGGAGCCAATGAGCAGTTCTTC. Translated, it gives CASSLGAGLAGANEQFF.